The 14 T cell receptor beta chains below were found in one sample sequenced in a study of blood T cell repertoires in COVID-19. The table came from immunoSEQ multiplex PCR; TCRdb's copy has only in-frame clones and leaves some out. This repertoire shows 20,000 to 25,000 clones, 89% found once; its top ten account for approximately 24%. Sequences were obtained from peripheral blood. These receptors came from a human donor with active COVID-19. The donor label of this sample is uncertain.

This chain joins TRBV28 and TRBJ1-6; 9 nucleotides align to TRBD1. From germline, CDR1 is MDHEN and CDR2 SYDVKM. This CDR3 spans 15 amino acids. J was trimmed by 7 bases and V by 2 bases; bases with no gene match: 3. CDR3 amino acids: CASSLPGTGNSPLHF. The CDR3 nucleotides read TGTGCCAGCAGTTTACCTGGGACAGGGAATTCACCCCTCCACTTT.

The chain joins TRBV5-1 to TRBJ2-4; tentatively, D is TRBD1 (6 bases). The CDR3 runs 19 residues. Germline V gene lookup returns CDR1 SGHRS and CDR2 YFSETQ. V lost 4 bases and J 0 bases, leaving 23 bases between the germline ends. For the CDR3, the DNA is TGCGCCAGCAGCCCAAGCTGGGCAGGGGCAGCCCTAGCCAAAAACATTCAGTACTTC. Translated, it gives CASSPSWAGAALAKNIQYF.

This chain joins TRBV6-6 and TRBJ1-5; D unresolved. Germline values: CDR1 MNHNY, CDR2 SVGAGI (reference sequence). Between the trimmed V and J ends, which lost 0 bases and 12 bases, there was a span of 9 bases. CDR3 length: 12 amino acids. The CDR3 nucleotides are TGTGCCAGCAGTTACTCGGCGGGTCACCAGCATTTT. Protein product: CASSYSAGHQHF.

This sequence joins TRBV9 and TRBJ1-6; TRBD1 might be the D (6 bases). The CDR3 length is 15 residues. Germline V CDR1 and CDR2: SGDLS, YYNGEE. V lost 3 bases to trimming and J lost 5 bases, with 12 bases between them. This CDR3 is CASSAGTIDNSPLHF. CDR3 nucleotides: TGTGCCAGCAGCGCAGGGACAATTGATAATTCACCCCTCCACTTT.

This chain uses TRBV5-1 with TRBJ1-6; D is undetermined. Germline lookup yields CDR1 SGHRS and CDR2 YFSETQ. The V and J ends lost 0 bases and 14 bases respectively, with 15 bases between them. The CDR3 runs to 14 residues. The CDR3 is CASSLGEGRRALHF. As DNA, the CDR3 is TGCGCCAGCAGCTTGGGTGAGGGTAGGAGGGCCCTCCACTTT.

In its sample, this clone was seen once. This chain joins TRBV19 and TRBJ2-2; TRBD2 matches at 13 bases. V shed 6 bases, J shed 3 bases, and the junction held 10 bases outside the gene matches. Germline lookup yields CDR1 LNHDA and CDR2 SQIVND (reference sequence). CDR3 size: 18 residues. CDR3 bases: TGTGCCAGTAGCCTACTAACCACTAGCGGGAGGGACACCGGGGAGCTGTTTTTT. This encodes CASSLLTTSGRDTGELFF.

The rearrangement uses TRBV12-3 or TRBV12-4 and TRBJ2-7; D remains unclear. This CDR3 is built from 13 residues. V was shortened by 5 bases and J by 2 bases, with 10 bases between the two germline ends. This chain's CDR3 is CASSPFATYEQYF. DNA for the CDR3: TGTGCCAGCAGTCCCTTCGCGACCTACGAGCAGTACTTC.

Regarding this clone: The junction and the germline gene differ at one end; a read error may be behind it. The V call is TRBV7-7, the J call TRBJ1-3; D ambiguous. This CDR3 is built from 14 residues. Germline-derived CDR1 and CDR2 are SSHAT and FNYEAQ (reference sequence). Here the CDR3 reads CASSPNFSGNTIYF. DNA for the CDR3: TGTGCTAGCAGCCCAAATTTCTCTGGAAACACCATATATTTT.

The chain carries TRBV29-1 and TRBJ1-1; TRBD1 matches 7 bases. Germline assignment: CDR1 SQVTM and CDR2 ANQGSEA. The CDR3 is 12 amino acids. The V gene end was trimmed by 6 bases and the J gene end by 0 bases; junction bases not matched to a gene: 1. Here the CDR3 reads CSVTGLNTEAFF. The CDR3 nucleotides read TGCAGCGTGACAGGGCTGAACACTGAAGCTTTCTTT.

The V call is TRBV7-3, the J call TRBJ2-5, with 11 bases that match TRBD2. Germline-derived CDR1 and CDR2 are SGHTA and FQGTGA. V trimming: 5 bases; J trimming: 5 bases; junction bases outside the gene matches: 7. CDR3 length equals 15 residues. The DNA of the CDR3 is TGTGCCAGCAGCGAACGGACTAGCGGGCGGGAGACCCAGTACTTC. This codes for CASSERTSGRETQYF.

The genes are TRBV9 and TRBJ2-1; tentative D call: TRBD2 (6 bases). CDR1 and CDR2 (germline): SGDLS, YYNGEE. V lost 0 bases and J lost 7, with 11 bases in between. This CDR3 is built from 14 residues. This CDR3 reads CASSVDGLANEQFF. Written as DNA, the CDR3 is TGTGCCAGCAGCGTAGACGGTCTAGCGAATGAGCAGTTCTTC.

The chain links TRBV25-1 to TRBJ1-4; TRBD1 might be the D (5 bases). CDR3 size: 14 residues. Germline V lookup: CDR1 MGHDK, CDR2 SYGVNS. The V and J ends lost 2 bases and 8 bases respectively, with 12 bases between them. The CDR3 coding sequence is TGTGCCAGCAGTGAAGTTAGGGGAACCGAAAAACTGTTTTTT. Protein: CASSEVRGTEKLFF.

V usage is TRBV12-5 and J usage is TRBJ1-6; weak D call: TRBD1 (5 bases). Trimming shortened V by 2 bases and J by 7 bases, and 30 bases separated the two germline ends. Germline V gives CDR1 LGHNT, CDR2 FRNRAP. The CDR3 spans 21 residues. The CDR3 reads CASGLLSFGTPFIGANSPLHF. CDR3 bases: TGTGCTAGTGGTTTGCTCTCATTTGGCACCCCCTTCATTGGGGCGAATTCACCCCTCCACTTT.

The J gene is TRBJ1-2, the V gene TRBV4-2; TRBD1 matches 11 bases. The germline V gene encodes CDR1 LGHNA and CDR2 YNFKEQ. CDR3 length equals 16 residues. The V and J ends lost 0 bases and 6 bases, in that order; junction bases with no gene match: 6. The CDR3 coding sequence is TGTGCCAGCAGCCAAGAGCCCGGACAGGGGGCGAATGGCTACACCTTC. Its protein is CASSQEPGQGANGYTF.